The subject of this entry is one T cell receptor (beta chain). These data come from a study of blood T cell repertoires in COVID-19. Study details: T cells, B-cell-depleted T cells, or PBMCs supplied cDNA or gDNA.

Sequencing used immunoSEQ multiplex PCR; TCRdb keeps in-frame clones, though not all of them. The table has some 74,000 clones, roughly 80% seen once; the top ten hold approximately 5%. This TCR came from a woman of 80 years or more with active or convalescent COVID-19. The sequencing sample was made of peripheral blood.

CDR3 in amino acids: CASSTRDRGTDTQYF. CDR3 coding DNA: TGTGCCAGCAGCACCCGGGACAGGGGTACGGATACGCAGTATTTT. This chain uses TRBV13 with TRBJ2-3, with 10 positions matching TRBD1. The V and J ends lost 5 bases and 6 bases, in that order; junction bases with no gene match: 8. The germline V gene has CDR1 PRHDT and CDR2 FYEKMQ (reference sequence). CDR3 size: 15 residues.